The 3 T cell receptor beta chains below were found in one sample sequenced in a study of T cell responses to AZD1222 COVID-19 vaccine. Sequencing was performed with immunoSEQ multiplex PCR; in TCRdb, only in-frame clones are kept and a portion is missing. The sample has about 110,000 clones, about 90% seen once. The input for sequencing was peripheral blood, taken 28 days after the second AZD1222 dose. The receptors were gathered from an adult who received the AZD1222 COVID-19 vaccine.

The chain has TRBV30 and TRBJ2-7, with D maybe TRBD2 (6 bases). The CDR3 spans 13 residues. Germline V gene lookup returns CDR1 GTSNPN and CDR2 SVGIG (reference sequence). The ends were cut back, 2 bases at V and 0 bases at J, with 8 bases in the middle. CDR3 coding DNA: TGTGCCTGGAGTTTTAGCGGCTCCTACGAGCAGTACTTC. Amino acid sequence: CAWSFSGSYEQYF.

The chain uses TRBV7-9 and TRBJ2-5; 7 bases map to TRBD2. CDR1 is SEHNR, CDR2 FQNEAQ, per germline (reference sequence). Trimming took 6 bases from V and 4 from J; bases not matched to a gene: 5. This CDR3 has 13 amino acids. CDR3 loop: CASRSGGVETQYF. The CDR3 bases are TGTGCCAGCAGGTCTGGGGGGGTAGAGACCCAGTACTTC.

The chain joins TRBV9 to TRBJ1-4; the match to TRBD1 covers 7 bases. Germline values: CDR1 SGDLS, CDR2 YYNGEE. After removal of 3 bases from V and 7 bases from J, the junction contained 6 bases not matched to a gene. The CDR3 is 14 amino acids. Written as DNA, the CDR3 is TGTGCCAGCAGCGCGACAGGGAACGGTGAAAAACTGTTTTTT. Its translation: CASSATGNGEKLFF.